This TCR beta chain comes out of a study of blood T cell repertoires in COVID-19. Per the germline V gene, CDR1 is SGHDN and CDR2 is FVKESK. The V gene lost 2 bases and the J gene lost 0 bases, with 12 bases spanning the gap. The CDR3 is 16 amino acids. This table comes from immunoSEQ multiplex PCR, and its TCRdb copy is limited to in-frame clones, with some not included. The table records about 270,000 clones, approximately 91% of them present only once. The sequence was obtained from a woman aged 40 to 50 with acute COVID-19. The J gene is TRBJ2-3, the V gene TRBV14; TRBD1 is a possible D gene (5 bases). The sequencing input was PBMCs or T cells enriched from blood (not recorded which). The CDR3 spells CASSQWGGSSTDTQYF. In nucleotides, the CDR3 is TGTGCCAGCAGCCAATGGGGCGGTTCTAGCACAGATACGCAGTATTTT.